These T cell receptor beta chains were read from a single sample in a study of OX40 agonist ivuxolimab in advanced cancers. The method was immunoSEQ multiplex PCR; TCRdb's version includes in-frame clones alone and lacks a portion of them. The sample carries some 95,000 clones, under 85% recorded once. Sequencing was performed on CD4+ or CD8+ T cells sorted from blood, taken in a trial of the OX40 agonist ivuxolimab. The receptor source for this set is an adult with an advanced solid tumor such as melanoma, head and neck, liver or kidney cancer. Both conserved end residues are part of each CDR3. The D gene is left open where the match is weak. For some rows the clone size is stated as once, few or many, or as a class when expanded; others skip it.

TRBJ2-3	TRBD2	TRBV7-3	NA	CASSPGTSGSTDTQYF	TGTGCCAGCAGCCCAGGGACTAGCGGGAGCACAGATACGCAGTATTTT
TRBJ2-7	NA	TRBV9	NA	CASSSRTNMNEQYF	TGTGCCAGCAGCTCCAGGACGAACATGAACGAGCAGTACTTC
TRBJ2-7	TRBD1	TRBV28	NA	CASSRTGQYF	TGTGCCAGCAGTAGGACAGGGCAGTACTTC
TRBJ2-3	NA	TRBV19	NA	CASSIQARWDTQYF	TGTGCCAGTAGTATACAGGCTCGTTGGGATACGCAGTATTTT
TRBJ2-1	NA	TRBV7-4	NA	CASSYNEQFF	TGTGCCAGCAGCTACAATGAGCAGTTCTTC
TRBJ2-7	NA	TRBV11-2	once	CASSLGGTSYEQYF	TGTGCCAGCAGCTTAGGGGGGACCTCCTACGAGCAGTACTTC
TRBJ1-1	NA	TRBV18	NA	CASSPGSMGDTEAFF	TGTGCCAGCTCACCGGGGAGCATGGGGGACACTGAAGCTTTCTTT
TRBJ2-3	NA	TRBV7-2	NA	CASSSRTDTQYF	TGTGCCAGCAGCTCCAGGACAGATACGCAGTATTTT
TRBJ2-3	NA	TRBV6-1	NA	CASSEERTVQYF	TGTGCCAGCAGTGAAGAACGGACTGTGCAGTATTTT
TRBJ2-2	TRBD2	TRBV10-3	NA	CAIRGLAGNTGELFF	TGTGCCATCAGGGGACTAGCGGGAAATACCGGGGAGCTGTTTTTT
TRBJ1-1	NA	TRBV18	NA	CASSPRRYNTEAFF	TGTGCCAGCTCACCCAGACGGTACAACACTGAAGCTTTCTTT
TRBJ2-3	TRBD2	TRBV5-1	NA	CASSLEGLAGVGTQYF	TGCGCCAGCAGCTTGGAAGGACTAGCGGGAGTGGGTACGCAGTATTTT
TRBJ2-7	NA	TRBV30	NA	CAWKTETYEQYF	TGTGCCTGGAAAACAGAGACCTACGAGCAGTACTTC
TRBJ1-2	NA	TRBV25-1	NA	CASSEAGNYGYTF	TGTGCCAGCAGTGAAGCGGGGAACTATGGCTACACCTTC
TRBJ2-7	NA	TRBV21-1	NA	CASSIPPRTDEQYF	TGTGCCAGCAGCATACCTCCCCGGACTGATGAGCAGTACTTC
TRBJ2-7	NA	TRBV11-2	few	CASSSLREKGRNNYEQYF	TGTGCCAGCAGCTCCCTCAGGGAAAAGGGTCGAAATAACTACGAGCAGTACTTC
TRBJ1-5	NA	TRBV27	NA	CASLQVVTNQPQHF	TGTGCCAGCCTCCAGGTAGTCACCAATCAGCCCCAGCATTTT
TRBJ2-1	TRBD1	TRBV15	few	CATKMGTGNNEQFF	TGTGCCACCAAAATGGGGACAGGGAATAATGAGCAGTTCTTC
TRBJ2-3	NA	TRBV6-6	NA	CASQEAEPSKYF	TGTGCCAGCCAGGAAGCGGAACCCAGCAAATATTTT
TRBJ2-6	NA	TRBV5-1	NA	CASSPGSSGANVLTF	TGCGCCAGCAGCCCCGGGAGCTCTGGGGCCAACGTCCTGACTTTC
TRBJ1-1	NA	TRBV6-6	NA	CASSYPRTANTEAFF	TGTGCCAGCAGTTACCCCCGGACAGCGAACACTGAAGCTTTCTTT
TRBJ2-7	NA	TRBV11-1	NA	CASSPPYPGRPYF	TGTGCCAGCAGCCCACCCTACCCGGGACGGCCGTACTTC
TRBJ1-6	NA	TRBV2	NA	CASSSNFGESLHF	TGTGCCAGCAGTTCGAATTTCGGAGAGTCGCTCCACTTT
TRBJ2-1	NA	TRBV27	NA	CASSFQGLGEQFF	TGTGCCAGCAGTTTCCAGGGGCTGGGTGAGCAGTTCTTC
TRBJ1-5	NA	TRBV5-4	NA	CASSLELALAGEPQHF	TGTGCCAGCAGCTTGGAGTTAGCCCTCGCGGGGGAGCCCCAGCATTTT
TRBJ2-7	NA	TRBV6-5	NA	CASSLSRVNYEQYF	TGTGCCAGCAGTCTCAGTAGGGTTAACTACGAGCAGTACTTC
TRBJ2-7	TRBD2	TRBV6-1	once	CASRRTSGDLYEQYF	TGTGCCAGCAGACGGACTAGCGGGGACCTGTACGAGCAGTACTTC
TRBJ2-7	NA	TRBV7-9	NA	CASSPPRAYEQYF	TGTGCCAGCAGCCCCCCCAGGGCCTACGAGCAGTACTTC
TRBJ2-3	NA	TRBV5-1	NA	CASSLIGNTGITDTQYF	TGCGCCAGCAGCTTGATAGGTAACACAGGGATCACAGATACGCAGTATTTT
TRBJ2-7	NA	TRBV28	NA	CATQFLNYEQYF	TGTGCCACCCAGTTCCTTAACTACGAGCAGTACTTC
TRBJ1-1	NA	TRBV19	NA	CASSKQADHEAFF	TGTGCCAGTAGTAAGCAGGCTGATCATGAAGCTTTCTTT
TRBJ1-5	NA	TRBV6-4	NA	CASGLPQHF	TGTGCCAGCGGCCTGCCCCAGCATTTT
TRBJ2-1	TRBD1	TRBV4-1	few	CASSPSGTGGYNEQFF	TGCGCCAGCAGCCCGTCCGGGACAGGGGGATACAATGAGCAGTTCTTC
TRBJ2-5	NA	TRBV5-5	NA	CASSSIARTETQYF	TGTGCCAGCAGCTCCATAGCGAGGACTGAGACCCAGTACTTC
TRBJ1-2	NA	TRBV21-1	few	CASSKGVCF	TGTGCCAGCAGCAAAGGAGTCTGTTTC
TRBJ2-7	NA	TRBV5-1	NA	CASSLGPGSYEQYF	TGCGCCAGCAGCTTGGGGCCGGGATCCTACGAGCAGTACTTC
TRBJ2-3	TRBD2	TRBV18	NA	CASSPRSSGSTDTQYF	TGTGCCAGCTCACCAAGGTCTAGCGGCAGCACAGATACGCAGTATTTT
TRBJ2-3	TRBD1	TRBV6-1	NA	CASSERSGQGNNTDTQYF	TGTGCCAGCAGTGAACGATCGGGACAGGGGAATAACACAGATACGCAGTATTTT
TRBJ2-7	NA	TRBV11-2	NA	CASSFPIRGGRSYEQYF	TGTGCCAGCAGCTTCCCCATCAGGGGAGGTAGATCCTACGAGCAGTACTTC
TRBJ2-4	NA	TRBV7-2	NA	CASSSELAKNIQYF	TGTGCCAGCAGCTCCGAATTAGCCAAAAACATTCAGTACTTC